The sequence of this T cell receptor beta chain was determined in a study of T cells in narcolepsy. The CDR3 has 12 amino acids. Per the germline V gene, CDR1 is SEHNR and CDR2 is FQNEAQ (reference sequence). V lost 5 bases and J 9 bases, leaving 11 bases between the germline ends. Measured with immunoSEQ multiplex PCR; TCRdb has only the in-frame clones, and not every one. The repertoire holds around 30,000 clones, with approximately 82% as singletons. Regarding the study as a whole: Comparing one patient's CSF and blood CD4+ clonotypes highlighted HCRT- and TRIB2-specific autoreactive clonotypes. Autoreactive clone sequences were missing from some blood memory CD4+ repertoires. Blood of same and different patients, but not healthy controls, reportedly held recurring autoreactive clonotypes.

Worth noting for this clone: No antigen is known for it.

The sequenced material came from CD45RA- memory CD4+ T cells from PBMCs. This sequence originates from a human donor with narcolepsy. V is TRBV7-9 and J is TRBJ2-1; weak D call: TRBD1 (6 bases). The CDR3 DNA reads TGTGCCAGCAGCCTTGGGGGCATTGAGCAGTTCTTC. Translation: CASSLGGIEQFF. Supplemented by reference TRBV7-9 and TRBJ2-1, the full variable domain reads DTGVSQNPRHKITKRGQNVTFRCDPISEHNRLYWYRQTLGQGPEFLTYFQNEAQLEKSRLLSDRFSAERPKGSFSTLEIQRTEQGDSAMYLCASSLGGIEQFFGPGTRLTVL.